This TCR beta chain was sequenced for a study of blood T cells in healthy people across ages. It was with a sample-barcoded 5' primer and a J-beta primer mix that a second PCR of roughly 6 to 12 cycles was run. TCRdb redid the calling of the 5' RACE reads with MiXCR, one entry per CDR3 protein. The sample lists hundreds of thousands of distinct CDR3 sequences; about 42% were seen once. They isolated at least 6 million PBMCs from each sample. V lost 2 bases, J lost 0 bases, and 9 bases lay in between. Germline values: CDR1 SGDLS, CDR2 YYNGEE. This CDR3 comprises 15 residues. Sequenced material: blood. This receptor was taken from a man between 60 and 75 years old in good health. The chain couples TRBV9 to TRBJ2-1; D unresolved. For the CDR3, the DNA is TGTGCCAGCAGCGTTGGCAGCCTCTCCTACAATGAGCAGTTCTTC. This encodes CASSVGSLSYNEQFF.